These T cell receptor beta chains were read from a single sample in a study of T cell repertoires in cytomegalovirus infection. One entry per CDR3 protein, called by TCRdb with MiXCR from the reads. The table records some 110,000 distinct CDR3 sequences, 10% of them present only once. These TCRs' antigens remain unknown. Sequencing was carried out using PBMCs, sequenced either directly or after in vitro stimulation (not recorded which). Every receptor here comes from a human donor in good health (CMV status not recorded). Some clones in this sample may be carry-over from other donors' samples. Both conserved end residues are part of each CDR3. D genes are given only for firm matches. The listing skips clone size in some rows; elsewhere it reads once, few, many or a size class.

V: TRBV20-1; D: TRBD1; size: -; J: TRBJ2-7; CDR3: CSAPGQTLQYF; DNA: TGCAGTGCCCCGGGACAGACCTTGCAGTACTTC
V: TRBV7-2; D: TRBD1; size: many; J: TRBJ2-4; CDR3: CASSQPGTGEKNIQYF; DNA: TGTGCCAGCAGCCAACCCGGGACAGGGGAGAAAAACATTCAGTACTTC
V: TRBV29-1; D: TRBD2; size: many; J: TRBJ2-3; CDR3: CSVVFSGTDTQYF; DNA: TGCAGCGTTGTTTTTAGCGGGACAGATACGCAGTATTTT
V: TRBV6-2/TRBV6-3; D: TRBD2; size: many; J: TRBJ2-7; CDR3: CASTEGLADSYEQYF; DNA: TGTGCCAGCACTGAGGGACTAGCGGATTCCTACGAGCAGTACTTC
V: TRBV6-2/TRBV6-3; D: -; size: -; J: TRBJ2-1; CDR3: CASSYFGQYYNEQFF; DNA: TGTGCCAGCAGTTACTTTGGGCAGTATTACAATGAGCAGTTCTTC
V: TRBV6-2/TRBV6-3; D: -; size: many; J: TRBJ1-1; CDR3: CASRPERGRNTEAFF; DNA: TGTGCCAGCCGCCCCGAGCGGGGCCGGAACACTGAAGCTTTCTTT
V: TRBV6-6; D: -; size: few; J: TRBJ2-6; CDR3: CASSPPPGRRYWANVLTF; DNA: TGTGCCAGCAGTCCCCCTCCGGGAAGGCGTTACTGGGCCAACGTCCTGACTTTC
V: TRBV19; D: TRBD2; size: many; J: TRBJ2-3; CDR3: CASRRLAGREGTDTQYF; DNA: TGTGCCAGTAGGCGACTAGCGGGAAGAGAAGGCACAGATACGCAGTATTTT
V: TRBV5-1; D: TRBD1; size: few; J: TRBJ1-1; CDR3: CASSLETAGGGEAFF; DNA: TGCGCCAGCAGCTTGGAGACCGCAGGGGGCGGTGAAGCTTTCTTT
V: TRBV28; D: TRBD1; size: few; J: TRBJ2-7; CDR3: CASSRSPGTGTYEQYF; DNA: TGTGCCAGCAGTCGATCCCCCGGGACAGGGACCTACGAGCAGTACTTC
V: TRBV12-3/TRBV12-4; D: -; size: few; J: TRBJ1-2; CDR3: CASSNDRGDYGYTF; DNA: TGTGCCAGCAGCAACGACCGAGGTGACTATGGCTACACCTTC
V: TRBV12-3/TRBV12-4; D: -; size: -; J: TRBJ2-4; CDR3: CASSLSSGGLAKNIQYF; DNA: TGTGCCAGCAGTTTAAGTTCCGGCGGGCTCGCCAAAAACATTCAGTACTTC